The 12 T cell receptor beta chains given below trace back to one sample, sequenced in a study of T cells in Graves' hyperthyroidism and ophthalmopathy. It was RNA transcripts that yielded the amplified TCR beta CDR3 regions. With the HTBI primer set, the TCR CDR3 went through a first round of RT-PCR. Using its own MiXCR run on the multiplex PCR reads, TCRdb lists one record per CDR3 protein. Of 500,000 to 600,000 distinct CDR3 sequences listed, around 42% were seen once; the top ten hold 15% to 20%. Sequenced input: peripheral blood or thyroid tissue (not recorded which). The receptors stem from an adult woman with Graves' disease, either hyperthyroidism or ophthalmopathy (not recorded which).

With regard to this clonotype: A much larger clone differs from this one at a single base, so this may be a read error. The chain combines TRBV7-3 with TRBJ2-3; 9 bases map to TRBD2. The CDR3 is made up of 17 amino acids. Unmatched junction bases numbered 10, after V lost 5 bases and J lost 1 base. Germline values: CDR1 SGHTA, CDR2 FQGTGA. The CDR3 loop is CASSPAGGAPGTDTQYF. The CDR3 DNA is TGTGCCAGCAGCCCAGCGGGAGGTGCCCCGGGCACAGATACGCAGTATTTT.

This chain links TRBV28 with TRBJ2-3; D remains unclear. The germline V and J ends were trimmed by 6 bases and 0 bases, with 10 bases remaining between them. CDR1 and CDR2 (germline): MDHEN, SYDVKM. This CDR3 contains 14 residues. The CDR3 DNA is TGTGCCAGCAGCCAAGATATGAGCACAGATACGCAGTATTTT. Protein sequence: CASSQDMSTDTQYF.

To note about this clonotype: At one boundary the junction diverges from the germline segment, which might be a read error. The chain links TRBV7-9 to TRBJ2-5; 7 bases line up with TRBD1. Germline values: CDR1 SEHNR, CDR2 FQNEAQ (reference sequence). This CDR3 region has 14 residues. As DNA, the CDR3 is TGTGCCAGCAGCTTAGTGACAGGGCTGGAGACCCAATACTTC. Its translation is CASSLVTGLETQYF.

This sequence joins TRBV5-1 and TRBJ1-6, with 9 positions matching TRBD1. This CDR3 is 16 amino acids long. The V segment lost 1 base and the J segment 7 bases; nucleotides outside the gene matches: 6. Germline CDR1 reads SGHRS; CDR2 reads YFSETQ. CDR3 in amino acids: CASSLTQGARNSPLHF. CDR3 in DNA: TGCGCCAGCAGCTTGACACAGGGGGCAAGGAATTCACCCCTCCACTTT.

Notes on this clonotype: Germline and junction disagree at one end, which may indicate a read error. The chain has TRBV2 and TRBJ1-1; D gene ambiguous. Germline assignment: CDR1 SNHLY and CDR2 FYNNEI. This CDR3 comprises 12 residues. The CDR3 DNA is TGCGCCAGCAGCGACCGGGCCCCGGAAGCTTTCTTT. It yields the protein CASSDRAPEAFF.

This clonotype was recorded many times. This chain links TRBV3-1 with TRBJ2-5; D assignment may be TRBD1 or TRBD2 (5 bases each). CDR1 is LGHDT and CDR2 is YNNKEL in the germline V gene (reference sequence). With 5 bases removed from V and 5 bases from J, the gap between germline ends came to 15 bases. The CDR3 has 14 amino acids. CDR3 bases: TGTGCCAGCAGCTACGGGGCTAGTGGGGAGACCCAGTACTTC. Its translation is CASSYGASGETQYF.

This chain uses TRBV6-4 with TRBJ2-5, with D tentatively TRBD1 (5 bases). CDR3 length: 14 residues. Between the trimmed V and J ends, which lost 3 bases and 5 bases, there was a span of 13 bases. CDR1 is MRHNA and CDR2 is SNTAGT in the germline V gene. DNA of the CDR3: TGTGCCAGCAGTGAAAGGTCCAGGGTTGAGACCCAGTACTTC. Encoded protein: CASSERSRVETQYF.

This clonotype was counted many times. This sequence joins TRBV20-1 and TRBJ2-5; 7 bases are shared with TRBD2. There are 12 residues in the CDR3. CDR1 and CDR2 from the germline V gene are DFQATT and SNEGSKA (reference sequence). The J segment lost 4 bases and the V segment lost 6 bases, leaving 5 bases of the junction unmatched. The CDR3 is CSAPWGGETQYF. As DNA, the CDR3 is TGCAGTGCCCCATGGGGGGGAGAGACCCAGTACTTC.

The chain is built from TRBV29-1 and TRBJ2-7; TRBD1 might be the D (7 bases). Germline assignment: CDR1 SQVTM and CDR2 ANQGSEA. The CDR3 totals 12 residues. The V end was cut by 4 bases, the J end by 5 bases, with 12 bases between. The CDR3 spells CSVVTRGDEQYF. CDR3 nucleotides: TGCAGCGTTGTGACCAGGGGGGACGAGCAGTACTTC.

V usage is TRBV7-9 and J usage is TRBJ1-1; D possibly corresponds to TRBD1 (5 bases). The CDR3 totals 15 residues. Germline CDR1 reads SEHNR; CDR2 reads FQNEAQ (reference sequence). Trimming took 7 bases from V and 1 from J, leaving 16 bases between them. CDR3 in DNA: TGTGCCAGCATTTTTAGAGGCCAGGGGAACACTGAAGCTTTCTTT. Its protein product is CASIFRGQGNTEAFF. The full variable domain, with the rest looked up from reference TRBV7-9 and TRBJ1-1, is DTGVSQNPRHKITKRGQNVTFRCDPISEHNRLYWYRQTLGQGPEFLTYFQNEAQLEKSRLLSDRFSAERPKGSFSTLEIQRTEQGDSAMYLCASIFRGQGNTEAFFGQGTRLTVV.

This clonotype was detected many times. The chain is built from TRBV20-1 and TRBJ2-7; 9 bases fit TRBD2. The CDR3 totals 14 residues. The germline V gene encodes CDR1 DFQATT and CDR2 SNEGSKA (reference sequence). The trim removed 4 bases at V and 1 base at J, leaving 5 bases unmatched. CDR3 residues: CSANLLAGSYEQYF. CDR3 bases: TGCAGTGCTAATCTACTAGCGGGTTCCTACGAGCAGTACTTC.

The chain links TRBV7-3 to TRBJ1-1; 7 nucleotides agree with TRBD1. Germline CDR1 reads SGHTA; CDR2 reads FQGTGA. V lost 5 bases, J lost 7 bases, and 19 bases stayed unmatched. This CDR3 has 17 amino acids. CDR3 region: CASSSTRFGGGGIEAFF. In DNA form, the CDR3 reads TGTGCCAGCAGCAGCACCCGGTTTGGAGGAGGGGGCATTGAAGCTTTCTTT.